What follows are 16 T cell receptor beta chains derived from one specimen sequenced in a study of radiotherapy plus CTLA-4 blockade in lung cancer. Assay: immunoSEQ multiplex PCR; the TCRdb copy retains only in-frame clones and omits some. The sample lists about 82,000 clones, approximately 79% occurring once. Sequencing used peripheral blood, obtained from a patient treated with radiotherapy plus ipilimumab. The receptors originated from a human donor with non-small cell lung cancer that progressed on radiotherapy plus ipilimumab.

The chain couples TRBV6-1 to TRBJ2-5; D is unresolved. The J call is in doubt because the DNA end fits TRBJ2-7 better. CDR3 size: 13 residues. CDR1 and CDR2 from the germline V gene are MNHNS and SASEGT. The CDR3 is CASSDTAYYEQYF. The CDR3 DNA is TGTGCCAGCAGTGACACCGCCTACTACGAGCAGTACTTC.

This clone has only a few counts. This chain connects TRBV28 to TRBJ1-3, with TRBD1 as a possible D gene (5 bases). This CDR3 region has 11 residues. CDR1 is MDHEN and CDR2 is SYDVKM in the germline V gene. The V end lost 10 bases, the J end lost 4 bases, and 8 bases lay between the germline ends. In nucleotides, the CDR3 is TGTGCCACCTACAGGGGAAACACCATATATTTT. Its translation: CATYRGNTIYF.

This clone occurred once. The CDR3, as DNA: TGTGCCAGCAGTTTACGGAATACGGGGGGGCACACCGGGGAGCTGTTTTTT. It translates to CASSLRNTGGHTGELFF. The chain employs TRBV27 and TRBJ2-2, with TRBD2 matching over 8 bases. Germline V CDR1 and CDR2: MNHEY, SMNVEV (reference sequence). After removal of 2 bases from V and 3 bases from J, the junction contained 8 bases not matched to a gene. The CDR3 is made up of 17 amino acids.

The chain combines TRBV5-8 with TRBJ2-6; D is ambiguous. The CDR3 contains 10 residues. The germline V gene encodes CDR1 SGHTS and CDR2 YDEGEE. Trimming cost V 4 bases and J 13 bases, with 6 bases left between them. As DNA, the CDR3 is TGTGCCAGCAGCCCCGGTGTCCTGACTTTC. Its translation is CASSPGVLTF.

The chain couples TRBV4-1 to TRBJ2-5; D is perhaps TRBD2 (5 bases). Germline CDR1 is MGHRA and CDR2 is YSYEKL. The germline V and J ends were trimmed by 6 bases and 5 bases, with 13 bases remaining between them. This CDR3 region has 13 residues. CDR3 nucleotides: TGCGCCAGCAGACCGGCTGGCGGGGAGACCCAGTACTTC. Amino acid sequence: CASRPAGGETQYF.

The chain employs TRBV25-1 and TRBJ2-5, with a tentative D call TRBD2 (6 bases). Trimming removed 1 base from V and 5 bases from J, with 8 bases in between. The length of the CDR3 is 13 residues. Germline V lookup: CDR1 MGHDK, CDR2 SYGVNS. CDR3 nucleotide sequence: TGTGCCAGCAGTGAATGGGGGGTGGAGACCCAGTACTTC. Translating it yields CASSEWGVETQYF.

This chain links TRBV29-1 with TRBJ2-7; 8 positions agree with TRBD2. V gave up 4 bases and J gave up 6 bases; unmatched junction bases: 8. The CDR3 sequence is 13 residues long. Germline CDR1 reads SQVTM; CDR2 reads ANQGSEA. The CDR3 is CSVVERELGEQYF. CDR3 DNA: TGCAGCGTTGTGGAGCGGGAGCTTGGCGAGCAGTACTTC.

The chain couples TRBV7-3 to TRBJ2-7; 10 bases fit TRBD1. The CDR3 covers 15 residues. V was pared by 5 bases and J by 5 bases, with 9 bases of the junction left unmatched. Germline-derived CDR1 and CDR2 are SGHTA and FQGTGA. CDR3: CASSQSPGTGDEQYF. The CDR3 DNA sequence: TGTGCCAGCAGCCAATCCCCCGGGACAGGGGACGAGCAGTACTTC.

The V and J genes are TRBV10-3 and TRBJ1-5, with TRBD1 matching 8 bases. The germline V gene encodes CDR1 ENHRY and CDR2 SYGVKD. CDR3 length: 15 amino acids. The V gene end was trimmed by 1 base and the J gene end by 6 bases; junction bases not matched to a gene: 5. The CDR3 DNA reads TGTGCCATCAGTGAGTATCAGGGGGCCATTCAGCCCCAGCATTTT. Its translation is CAISEYQGAIQPQHF.

The chain employs TRBV6-5 and TRBJ1-5; D gene unclear. CDR3 length: 14 amino acids. The germline gives CDR1 MNHEY, CDR2 SVGAGI. Trimming stripped 5 bases from V and 0 bases from J, with 8 bases between. The CDR3 nucleotides are TGTGCCAGCAGTCCAACGGATAGCAATCAGCCCCAGCATTTT. Its translation: CASSPTDSNQPQHF.

The chain is built from TRBV6-1 and TRBJ1-1; the D gene is possibly TRBD1 (5 bases). CDR1 MNHNS and CDR2 SASEGT come from the germline V gene. The CDR3 totals 15 residues. The V end was cut by 6 bases, the J end by 0 bases, with 14 bases between. The CDR3, as DNA: TGTGCCAGCAGCGCAGCCGGGGCGTTGAACACTGAAGCTTTCTTT. Protein sequence: CASSAAGALNTEAFF.

The rearrangement joins TRBV11-3 to TRBJ2-1; D is possibly TRBD2 (7 bases). The CDR3 totals 15 residues. Per the germline V gene, CDR1 is SGHNT and CDR2 is YENEEA. V gave up 1 base and J gave up 6 bases, with 13 bases separating them. The CDR3, as DNA: TGTGCCAGCAGCTTAGTCGGGGGCGGGGGCAATGAGCAGTTCTTC. It encodes CASSLVGGGGNEQFF. The full variable domain, with the rest looked up from reference TRBV11-3 and TRBJ2-1, is EAGVVQSPRYKIIEKKQPVAFWCNPISGHNTLYWYLQNLGQGPELLIRYENEEAVDDSQLPKDRFSAERLKGVDSTLKIQPAELGDSAVYLCASSLVGGGGNEQFFGPGTRLTVL.

The rearrangement links TRBV4-2 to TRBJ2-1, with D possibly TRBD2 on 6 matching bases. The CDR3 covers 17 residues. The germline V gene has CDR1 LGHNA and CDR2 YNFKEQ. V was shortened by 0 bases and J by 4 bases, with 16 bases between the two germline ends. The CDR3 DNA reads TGTGCCAGCAGCCAAGATGTAGCGGCCCTTATTTACAATGAGCAGTTCTTC. Its translation: CASSQDVAALIYNEQFF.

The rearrangement links TRBV20-1 to TRBJ1-2; no clear D gene. The CDR3 extends over 11 amino acids. V lost 7 bases to trimming and J lost 4 bases, with 10 bases between them. Per germline, CDR1 DFQATT and CDR2 SNEGSKA (reference sequence). CDR3 nucleotide sequence: TGCAGTGTAGGAACCGGCTATGGCTACACCTTC. This translates into CSVGTGYGYTF.

The chain recombines TRBV5-1 with TRBJ1-2; D perhaps matches TRBD1 (5 bases). V lost 0 bases and J 2 bases, leaving 8 bases between the germline ends. CDR3 length: 14 amino acids. Per the germline V gene, CDR1 is SGHRS and CDR2 is YFSETQ. CDR3 loop: CASSLDRPNYGYTF. DNA of the CDR3: TGCGCCAGCAGCTTGGACAGGCCGAACTATGGCTACACCTTC.

The J gene is TRBJ2-2, the V gene TRBV9; D is perhaps TRBD1 or TRBD2 (5 bases each). The germline V gene encodes CDR1 SGDLS and CDR2 YYNGEE. The CDR3 contains 15 residues. Trimming pared 3 bases from V and 3 bases from J, leaving 12 bases between. This chain's CDR3 is CASSEGPTYTGELFF. The CDR3 DNA reads TGTGCCAGCAGCGAGGGACCCACTTACACCGGGGAGCTGTTTTTT.